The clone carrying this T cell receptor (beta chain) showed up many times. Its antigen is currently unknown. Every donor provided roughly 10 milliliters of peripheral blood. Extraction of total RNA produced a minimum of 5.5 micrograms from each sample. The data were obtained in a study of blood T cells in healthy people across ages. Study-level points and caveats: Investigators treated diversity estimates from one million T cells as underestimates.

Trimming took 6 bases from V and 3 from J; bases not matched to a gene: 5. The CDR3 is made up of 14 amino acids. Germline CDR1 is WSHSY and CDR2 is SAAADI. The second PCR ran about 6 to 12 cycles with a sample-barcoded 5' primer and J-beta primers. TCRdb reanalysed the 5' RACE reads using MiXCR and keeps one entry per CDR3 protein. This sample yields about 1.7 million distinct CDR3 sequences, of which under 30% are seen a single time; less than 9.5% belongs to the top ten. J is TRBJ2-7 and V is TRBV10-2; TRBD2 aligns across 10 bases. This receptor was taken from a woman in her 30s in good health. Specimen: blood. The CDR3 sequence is CASSLAGALYEQYF. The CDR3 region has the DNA TGCGCCAGCAGCCTAGCGGGGGCCCTCTACGAGCAGTACTTC.